This TCR beta chain was profiled in a study of T cell responses to AZD1222 COVID-19 vaccine (dated by TCRdb to about 2021). With respect to the entire study: TCR sequencing was performed for fewer than 250 trial participants, of whom about 200 were given two doses of AZD1222 and some 26 were given two doses of MenACWY control vaccine. Trial participants were enrolled by age into 18-55, 56-69 and 70-plus year subgroups, with approximately 150, 28 and 58 TCR-sequenced participants respectively.

Study-level results and caveats: Because no day 14 peak-response samples were available, the repertoires could be characterized only after the peak T cell response. Nearly half of unique spike-specific TCRs reportedly recognized epitopes outside regions mutated in the B.1.351 and B.1.1.7 variants. The 56-69-year group was small, and its depth increase did not reach significance, likely because of low power. CD4 TCRs associated with the vaccine covered the entire spike protein, and the dominant responses were in regions 160-218 and 743-854. Most participants were white British and females outnumbered males, and the authors suggested that clonal diversity may have been underestimated. Conclusions about previously exposed vaccinees are limited, since just five or six AZD1222 recipients were seropositive for SARS-CoV-2 at baseline. A significant rise in spike-specific TCR breadth and depth was observed after two AZD1222 doses relative to day 0 and relative to MenACWY recipients.

The CDR3 regions of human TCRbeta chains were analyzed by immunosequencing. Per the original workflow: TCRs in the repertoires were matched against a reference library of SARS-CoV-2-specific TCRs that had been generated with the MIRA antigen-specificity platform. Breadth meant the fraction of unique TCRs that were SARS-CoV-2-associated, whereas depth meant the fraction of total T cells that were SARS-CoV-2-associated. Using the MIRA data, every spike-specific TCR was mapped to the spike region that the TCR reacted to and assigned to either a CD4 or a CD8 class. Log10-transformed breadth and depth values were compared by one-way ANOVA with Sidak's multiple comparisons tests. Entries here come from immuneACCESS through TCRdb and include only in-frame sequences with V and J called. Some clones fail to appear in such tables; in the studies checked, an unresolved V gene covers under half of the shortfall, and the cause of the remainder is unknown. D and trimming come from the DNA, and the V and J calls and clone size come from that table. The sample records approximately 190,000 clones, around nine tenths of which are singletons. The leading ten clones occupy about 4% of the sample.

This clone was counted a single time. Which antigen it targets is not known. No base qualities exist here, and no much larger clone lies one base off it. The label giving this sample's time point can be read as: about 28 days (+/-7) after the second vaccine dose. This specimen's treatment or condition label, per the study, means: meningococcal conjugate vaccine given as trial control. Samples from vaccinated people were obtained from the UK trials COV001 and COV002, which included a single-blind randomized controlled phase 2/3 trial of AZD1222 (ChAdOx1 nCoV-19) in healthy adults. Trial participant PBMC samples were collected at day 0 and day 28 after the second dose for TCRbeta chain sequencing. Clipping removes 2 bases from V and 7 bases from J, with 4 as the unmatched junction base count. From the cysteine through the phenylalanine, the CDR3 covers 15 amino acids. Just the 45-base CDR3 DNA is kept, in frame starting at base 1. CDR1 MNHEY and CDR2 SMNVEV were looked up in the germline V gene (reference sequence).

The TCR comes from an adult who received the MenACWY meningococcal vaccine as a control. The sequences come from peripheral blood, collected 28 days after the second dose of the MenACWY control vaccine. This sequence uses TRBV27 and TRBJ1-4; 10 bases in between match TRBD1. CDR3 protein: CASSLAGTGAEKLFF. The nucleotide sequence is given as TGTGCCAGCAGTTTAGCCGGGACAGGGGCTGAAAAACTGTTTTTT.